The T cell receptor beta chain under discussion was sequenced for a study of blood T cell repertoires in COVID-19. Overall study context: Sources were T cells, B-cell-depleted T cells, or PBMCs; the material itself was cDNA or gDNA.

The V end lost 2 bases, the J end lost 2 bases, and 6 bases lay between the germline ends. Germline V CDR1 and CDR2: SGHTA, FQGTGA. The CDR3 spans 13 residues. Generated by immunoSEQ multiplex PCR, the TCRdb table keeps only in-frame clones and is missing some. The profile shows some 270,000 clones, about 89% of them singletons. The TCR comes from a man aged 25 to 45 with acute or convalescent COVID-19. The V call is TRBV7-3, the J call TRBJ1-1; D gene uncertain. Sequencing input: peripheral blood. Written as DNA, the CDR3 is TGTGCCAGCAGCTTACGACTTAACACTGAAGCTTTCTTT. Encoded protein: CASSLRLNTEAFF.